Each of the 7 T cell receptor beta chains below was sequenced from the same sample in a study of beta chain features in type 1 diabetes. Reverse transcribing all isolated RNA meant expressed TCRB transcripts were sequenced. Sequencing used immunoSEQ multiplex PCR; TCRdb keeps in-frame clones, though not all of them. The repertoire holds about 350,000 clones, with about 20% as singletons. Sequenced sample: naive CD4+ T cells from blood. The source of these receptors is a woman aged 18 to 35 in good health.

The rearrangement uses TRBV29-1 and TRBJ1-1; TRBD1 matches 9 bases. The germline CDR1 and CDR2 sequences are SQVTM and ANQGSEA. J lost 1 base, V lost 1 base, and 4 bases had no gene match. This CDR3 has 15 amino acids. CDR3 amino acids: CSVEGDRATNTEAFF. The CDR3 nucleotides read TGCAGCGTTGAAGGGGACAGGGCCACGAACACTGAAGCTTTCTTT.

This clone has only a few counts. The chain couples TRBV6-5 to TRBJ2-2; D is unclear. CDR3 length equals 11 residues. CDR1 and CDR2 from the germline V gene are MNHEY and SVGAGI. Trimming removed 10 bases at V and 5 bases at J, with 8 bases between. CDR3 region: CATSRTGELFF. As DNA, the CDR3 is TGTGCCACCTCCCGGACCGGGGAGCTGTTTTTT.

The V and J genes are TRBV5-1 and TRBJ2-7, with 7 bases matching TRBD1. The J segment lost 3 bases and the V segment lost 4 bases, leaving 16 bases of the junction unmatched. CDR1 is SGHRS, CDR2 YFSETQ, per germline. CDR3 length equals 17 residues. The CDR3 coding sequence is TGCGCCAGCAGCGTATCCGGGACAGCTAAAAACAACTACGAGCAGTACTTC. Amino acids: CASSVSGTAKNNYEQYF.

The chain joins TRBV9 to TRBJ1-4; 7 bases align to TRBD1. Unmatched junction bases numbered 11, after V lost 1 base and J lost 8 bases. The CDR3 sequence is 16 residues long. Per the germline V gene, CDR1 is SGDLS and CDR2 is YYNGEE. This chain's CDR3 is CASSVSRGDRSEKLFF. The CDR3, as DNA: TGTGCCAGCAGCGTATCCAGGGGGGACCGGAGCGAAAAACTGTTTTTT. The complete variable domain, with remaining parts taken from reference TRBV9 and TRBJ1-4, reads DSGVTQTPKHLITATGQRVTLRCSPRSGDLSVYWYQQSLDQGLQFLIQYYNGEERAKGNILERFSAQQFPDLHSELNLSSLELGDSALYFCASSVSRGDRSEKLFFGSGTQLSVL.

This rearrangement joins TRBV29-1 to TRBJ1-1; 7 bases are a match to TRBD1. The CDR3 consists of 12 residues. The V and J ends lost 7 bases and 0 bases, in that order; junction bases with no gene match: 2. CDR1 and CDR2 (germline): SQVTM, ANQGSEA. CDR3 DNA sequence: TGCAGCGGGACAGGTGTGAACACTGAAGCTTTCTTT. This encodes CSGTGVNTEAFF.

This clone was picked up a small number of times. The chain combines TRBV4-1 with TRBJ2-7; 7 bases line up with TRBD1. The V segment lost 0 bases and the J segment 6 bases; nucleotides outside the gene matches: 2. The CDR3 length is 13 residues. The germline CDR1 and CDR2 sequences are MGHRA and YSYEKL. CDR3 in DNA: TGCGCCAGCAGCCAAGATGAGGGGGCCGAGCAGTACTTC. Its translation is CASSQDEGAEQYF.

The chain uses TRBV7-8 and TRBJ1-5; TRBD1 matches 7 bases. V lost 3 bases, J lost 0 bases, and 5 bases stayed unmatched. The CDR3 totals 16 residues. Germline CDR1 reads SGHVS; CDR2 reads FQNEAQ. The CDR3 protein is CASSLGGTASNQPQHF. CDR3 DNA sequence: TGTGCCAGCAGCTTGGGCGGGACAGCTAGCAATCAGCCCCAGCATTTT.